The 28 T cell receptor beta chains reported below all come from one sample, sequenced in a study of T cells in Graves' hyperthyroidism and ophthalmopathy. RNA transcripts served as the template for amplifying TCR beta CDR3 regions. The TCR CDR3 first-round RT-PCR relied on the HTBI primer set. TCRdb reprocessed the multiplex PCR reads with MiXCR, giving one entry per CDR3 protein. Among hundreds of thousands of distinct CDR3 sequences listed, about 17% were seen once. Sequenced: blood. The receptor set was obtained from a woman aged 25 to 39 with Graves' hyperthyroidism.

This clonotype was seen more than once but under ten times. The V gene is TRBV5-1, the J gene TRBJ2-7; tentative D call: TRBD1 (6 bases). Per the germline V gene, CDR1 is SGHRS and CDR2 is YFSETQ. Between the trimmed V and J ends, which lost 2 bases and 4 bases, there was a span of 16 bases. The CDR3 covers 15 residues. CDR3 residues: CASSLVAGEVYEQYF. DNA for the CDR3: TGCGCCAGCAGCTTAGTGGCAGGGGAAGTTTACGAGCAGTACTTC. The full variable domain, in which reference TRBV5-1 and TRBJ2-7 provide the parts outside the CDR3, is KAGVTQTPRYLIKTRGQQVTLSCSPISGHRSVSWYQQTPGQGLQFLFEYFSETQRNKGNFPGRFSGRQFSNSRSEMNVSTLELGDSALYLCASSLVAGEVYEQYFGPGTRLTVT.

This clonotype turned up a few times. V is TRBV28 and J is TRBJ2-3; 11 nucleotides align to TRBD1. The trim removed 8 bases at V and 2 bases at J, leaving 9 bases unmatched. This CDR3 is built from 16 residues. Germline CDR1 MDHEN, CDR2 SYDVKM. The CDR3 nucleotides read TGTGCCAGCCTTCCCCGGACAGGGGGCCTCACAGATACGCAGTATTTT. It yields the protein CASLPRTGGLTDTQYF. Full variable domain (missing parts from reference TRBV28 and TRBJ2-3): DVKVTQSSRYLVKRTGEKVFLECVQDMDHENMFWYRQDPGLGLRLIYFSYDVKMKEKGDIPEGYSVSREKKERFSLILESASTNQTSMYLCASLPRTGGLTDTQYFGPGTRLTVL.

The sample holds a few counts of this clonotype. This sequence joins TRBV18 and TRBJ2-1; D is perhaps TRBD2 (5 bases). Germline-derived CDR1 and CDR2 are KGHSH and LQKENI. V was trimmed by 2 bases and J by 4 bases, leaving 12 bases between them. This CDR3 is built from 15 residues. The CDR3 is CASSPTSLGYNEQFF. The CDR3 DNA is TGTGCCAGCTCACCAACTAGTCTGGGTTACAATGAGCAGTTCTTC.

This clonotype has a count of ten or more. This chain links TRBV30 with TRBJ2-1; D uncertain. Trimming took 2 bases from V and 6 from J, leaving 5 bases between them. The CDR3 has 11 residues. Germline V gene lookup returns CDR1 GTSNPN and CDR2 SVGIG (reference sequence). CDR3 loop: CAWSRFNEQFF. CDR3 DNA sequence: TGTGCCTGGAGTAGATTCAATGAGCAGTTCTTC.

This chain uses TRBV19 with TRBJ1-1, with TRBD1 matching 8 bases. V lost 5 bases to trimming and J lost 7 bases; unmatched junction nucleotides: 6. Germline V gene data show CDR1 as LNHDA and CDR2 as SQIVND (reference sequence). CDR3 length equals 13 residues. In DNA, the CDR3 is TGTGCCAGTAGTCCGCGGACAGGGCTTGAAGCTTTCTTT. It encodes CASSPRTGLEAFF.

This clonotype was seen only once. The chain links TRBV7-9 to TRBJ2-7; 8 bases match TRBD2. The germline CDR1 and CDR2 sequences are SEHNR and FQNEAQ (reference sequence). The CDR3 is 14 amino acids. The CDR3 sequence is CVSSEGLAGYEQYF. The CDR3 DNA is TGTGTCAGTAGCGAAGGACTAGCAGGCTACGAGCAGTACTTC.

The chain combines TRBV29-1 with TRBJ1-5, with TRBD1 matching over 10 bases. V dropped 6 bases and J dropped 5; count of bases not matched to a gene: 1. The CDR3 length is 12 residues. The V gene's germline CDR1 is SQVTM and CDR2 ANQGSEA. The CDR3 DNA reads as TGCAGCGTCGGGACAGGGGATCAGCCCCAGCATTTT. This sequence encodes CSVGTGDQPQHF.

This clonotype was counted a few times. Here the CDR3 reads CASSQEARNYGYTF. CDR3 in DNA: TGCGCCAGCAGCCAAGAGGCCAGAAACTATGGCTACACCTTC. The V call is TRBV4-3, the J call TRBJ1-2; D gene unclear. CDR3 length: 14 amino acids. Per the germline V gene, CDR1 is LGHNA and CDR2 is YSLEER. V shed 0 bases and J shed 2 bases, with 7 bases lying between them.

This clonotype was seen more than once but under ten times. This chain links TRBV11-3 with TRBJ1-6; D is possibly TRBD1 (5 bases). Germline-derived CDR1 and CDR2 are SGHNT and YENEEA. V dropped 2 bases and J dropped 7 bases, with 12 bases sitting between them. The CDR3 has 15 amino acids. DNA for the CDR3: TGTGCCAGCAGCTTACAAGGGGTCGGAAATTCACCCCTCCACTTT. Its protein product is CASSLQGVGNSPLHF. Together with reference TRBV11-3 and TRBJ1-6, the CDR3 gives the full variable domain: EAGVVQSPRYKIIEKKQPVAFWCNPISGHNTLYWYLQNLGQGPELLIRYENEEAVDDSQLPKDRFSAERLKGVDSTLKIQPAELGDSAVYLCASSLQGVGNSPLHFGNGTRLTVT.

In its sample, this clonotype was seen a few times. The chain links TRBV12-3 or TRBV12-4 to TRBJ2-2; 7 bases are shared with TRBD1. V dropped 7 bases and J dropped 4; count of bases not matched to a gene: 12. The CDR3 contains 16 residues. In DNA, the CDR3 is TGTGCCAGCACAAATTCGACAGGGCAACCCACCGGGGAGCTGTTTTTT. This codes for CASTNSTGQPTGELFF.

This clonotype was detected ten times or more. DNA for the CDR3: TGTGCCAGCAGAGGGACATACGAAGGAAACACCATATATTTT. It specifies CASRGTYEGNTIYF. The V gene is TRBV12-3 or TRBV12-4, the J gene TRBJ1-3, with a possible D match to TRBD1 (6 bases). V was shortened by 6 bases and J by 4 bases, with 13 bases between the two germline ends. This CDR3 has 14 residues.

This clonotype was detected many times. The rearrangement uses TRBV29-1 and TRBJ2-3; 10 bases agree with TRBD2. There are 13 residues in the CDR3. The junction had 9 bases not matched to a gene; V was cut back by 6 bases and J by 9 bases. CDR1 is SQVTM and CDR2 is ANQGSEA in the germline V gene. CDR3 amino acids: CSVIGTSAGTQYF. In nucleotides, the CDR3 is TGCAGCGTAATCGGGACTAGCGCTGGGACGCAGTATTTT.

This clonotype was seen only a few times. V is TRBV27 and J is TRBJ2-4; no firm D call. CDR3 size: 14 residues. Trimming removed 3 bases from V and 0 bases from J, with 6 bases in between. Germline assignment: CDR1 MNHEY and CDR2 SMNVEV (reference sequence). CDR3 bases: TGTGCCAGCAGTTTCGTGGGAGCCAAAAACATTCAGTACTTC. Protein: CASSFVGAKNIQYF.

In this sample, this clonotype turned up a few times. This chain links TRBV28 with TRBJ2-1; 8 nucleotides align to TRBD2. This CDR3 is 24 amino acids long. Trimming cost V 2 bases and J 0 bases; bases outside gene matches: 27. Germline V gene data show CDR1 as MDHEN and CDR2 as SYDVKM. The CDR3 sequence: CASSLRGLSGGGLGRQPSYNEQFF. The CDR3 nucleotides are TGTGCCAGCAGTTTACGGGGCCTATCGGGAGGGGGACTAGGCCGACAACCCTCCTACAATGAGCAGTTCTTC.

This clonotype is a singleton in its sample. This chain joins TRBV5-8 and TRBJ1-3, with D unresolved. Deletions cut 1 base from V and 0 bases from J, with 8 bases between. Per germline, CDR1 SGHTS and CDR2 YDEGEE. The CDR3 is 15 amino acids. The CDR3 reads CASSLMSASGNTIYF. CDR3 sequence (DNA): TGTGCCAGCAGCTTGATGTCAGCCTCTGGAAACACCATATATTTT.

CDR3 loop: CASSYRPSSGSWETQYF. The CDR3 DNA reads TGTGCCAGCAGTTACCGACCCTCTAGCGGGAGCTGGGAGACCCAGTACTTC. This sequence joins TRBV6-5 and TRBJ2-5; 10 bases match TRBD2. This CDR3 contains 17 residues. Germline V gives CDR1 MNHEY, CDR2 SVGAGI. The V and J ends lost 2 bases and 5 bases, in that order; junction bases with no gene match: 11.

This chain connects TRBV2 to TRBJ1-1; 9 bases line up with TRBD1. V lost 6 bases and J lost 0; bases outside the gene matches: 8. CDR3 length: 16 residues. Germline CDR1 reads SNHLY; CDR2 reads FYNNEI. This CDR3 reads CASRTGTGLLNTEAFF. The CDR3 bases are TGTGCCAGCAGAACCGGGACAGGGCTATTGAACACTGAAGCTTTCTTT.

This clonotype was detected ten times or more. The chain carries TRBV12-3 or TRBV12-4 and TRBJ2-1, with TRBD2 matching 8 bases. Trimming cost V 4 bases and J 2 bases; bases outside gene matches: 4. The CDR3 extends over 15 amino acids. The CDR3 is CASSYSGVAYNEQFF. CDR3 DNA: TGTGCCAGCAGTTATAGCGGGGTGGCCTACAATGAGCAGTTCTTC.

The chain carries TRBV15 and TRBJ2-1; 12 bases agree with TRBD2. In germline, CDR1 is LNHNV, CDR2 YYDKDF (reference sequence). J was trimmed by 12 bases and V by 4 bases; bases with no gene match: 13. CDR3 length equals 16 residues. CDR3 protein: CATSKILAGGLVGQFF. In DNA form, the CDR3 reads TGTGCCACCAGCAAGATCCTAGCGGGAGGGCTTGTTGGGCAGTTCTTC.

This clonotype was recorded at least ten times. The gene calls are TRBV28 and TRBJ1-1; D remains unclear. Trimming cost V 3 bases and J 1 base, with 15 bases left between them. Germline V gene sequence: CDR1 MDHEN, CDR2 SYDVKM. The CDR3 is 16 residues long. CDR3 amino acids: CASSLLTFGGNTEAFF. DNA for the CDR3: TGTGCCAGCAGTTTGTTGACCTTTGGAGGGAACACTGAAGCTTTCTTT.

This sequence joins TRBV18 and TRBJ1-2, with TRBD1 as a possible D gene (5 bases). Germline-derived CDR1 and CDR2 are KGHSH and LQKENI. This CDR3 contains 15 residues. Trimming left V 5 bases short and J 0 bases short, with 13 bases between. The DNA for the CDR3 is TGTGCCAGCTCATCGCGACAGAATACTAACTATGGCTACACCTTC. This encodes CASSSRQNTNYGYTF.

This clonotype was counted between two and nine times. The chain has TRBV20-1 and TRBJ2-7; D remains ambiguous. CDR3 length: 12 residues. V was pared by 8 bases and J by 7 bases, with 18 bases between. CDR1 is DFQATT and CDR2 is SNEGSKA in the germline V gene (reference sequence). The CDR3 DNA reads as TGCAGTCCCGCGAACGGGCCCCTGGAGCAGTACTTC. Translating it yields CSPANGPLEQYF.

The chain uses TRBV6-1 and TRBJ2-1; D is uncertain. CDR3 size: 15 residues. Trimming stripped 6 bases from V and 6 bases from J, with 18 bases between. CDR1 is MNHNS and CDR2 is SASEGT in the germline V gene. The CDR3 sequence: CASRETVGSLNEQFF. The CDR3 region has the DNA TGTGCCAGCAGGGAGACGGTCGGCAGCCTCAATGAGCAGTTCTTC.

This clonotype was seen a few times. V gene TRBV4-1 combines with J gene TRBJ2-7, with TRBD2 matching 13 bases. CDR1 is MGHRA and CDR2 is YSYEKL in the germline V gene. The V segment lost 1 base and the J segment 2 bases; nucleotides outside the gene matches: 2. This CDR3 is 16 amino acids long. CDR3 coding DNA: TGCGCCAGCAGCCAAGTTGGACTAGCGGGAGCCTACGAGCAGTACTTC. Its translation is CASSQVGLAGAYEQYF.

This clonotype has more than one count but fewer than ten. The chain uses TRBV19 and TRBJ1-1, with TRBD1 matching 7 bases. This CDR3 region has 12 residues. V gave up 2 bases and J gave up 11 bases; unmatched junction bases: 5. Looked up from germline, CDR1 is LNHDA and CDR2 is SQIVND (reference sequence). In DNA, the CDR3 is TGTGCCAGTAGTATATACGGGACAGACGCTTTCTTT. Translated, it gives CASSIYGTDAFF.

As concerns this clonotype: Compared with germline, one end of the junction differs, possibly owing to a read error. The rearrangement uses TRBV7-7 and TRBJ2-2; D possibly corresponds to TRBD2 (5 bases). Germline CDR1 reads SSHAT; CDR2 reads FNYEAQ (reference sequence). This CDR3 comprises 14 residues. As DNA, the CDR3 is TGTGCTAGCAGCTTTGGTCGGGGTTCCGGGGAGCTGTTTTTT. It encodes CASSFGRGSGELFF.

Notes on this clonotype: Since a much larger clone is just one base distant, this may be a read error. The chain recombines TRBV5-1 with TRBJ2-7; TRBD2 aligns across 13 bases. CDR1 is SGHRS and CDR2 is YFSETQ in the germline V gene. This CDR3 is built from 16 residues. CDR3 amino acids: CASSLGGTSGTYAQYF. Here the CDR3 DNA reads TGCGCCAGCAGCTTGGGGGGGACTAGCGGGACCTACGCGCAGTACTTC.

This chain links TRBV7-3 with TRBJ2-1; 7 nucleotides agree with TRBD1. The CDR3 totals 13 residues. After removal of 5 bases from V and 6 bases from J, the junction contained 4 bases not matched to a gene. Germline assignment: CDR1 SGHTA and CDR2 FQGTGA. The CDR3 DNA follows: TGTGCCAGCAGCCAAGGGGGCGGCAATGAGCAGTTCTTC. It codes for CASSQGGGNEQFF.